These 31 T cell receptor beta chains share one sample of origin, sequenced in a study of blood T cell repertoires in COVID-19. Assay: immunoSEQ multiplex PCR; the TCRdb copy retains only in-frame clones and omits some. The repertoire holds tens of thousands of clones, with around 82% as singletons. The specimen was peripheral blood. Source of these receptors: a woman at least 80 years old with COVID-19, enrolled during active disease.

This sequence joins TRBV27 and TRBJ2-7; the D gene is possibly TRBD2 (7 bases). Germline CDR1 and CDR2: MNHEY and SMNVEV (reference sequence). The CDR3 length is 15 residues. V lost 5 bases, J lost 6 bases, and 20 bases lay in between. The CDR3, as DNA: TGTGCCAGCAGTGACGGACAGCCTGGGGGGGGCGAGCAGTACTTC. It codes for CASSDGQPGGGEQYF.

The chain recombines TRBV7-8 with TRBJ1-2; tentatively, D is TRBD1 (6 bases). Trimming pared 3 bases from V and 8 bases from J, leaving 13 bases between. The CDR3 is 13 amino acids. Looked up from germline, CDR1 is SGHVS and CDR2 is FQNEAQ. CDR3 protein: CASSLIQGRGYTF. CDR3 DNA sequence: TGTGCCAGCAGCTTGATACAGGGACGGGGCTACACCTTC.

The rearrangement links TRBV7-8 to TRBJ1-4; possible D gene TRBD1, 6 bases. The CDR3 covers 15 residues. In germline, CDR1 is SGHVS, CDR2 FQNEAQ. V lost 5 bases, J lost 10 bases, and 20 bases lay in between. CDR3 sequence (DNA): TGTGCCAGCAGCATTGAACAGGGCGAACTGAGAAAACTGTTTTTT. It specifies CASSIEQGELRKLFF.

The CDR3 loop reads CASSWGGANNEQFF. The CDR3 coding sequence is TGTGCCAGCAGCTGGGGGGGAGCGAACAATGAGCAGTTCTTC. The V and J genes are TRBV7-3 and TRBJ2-1; 7 nucleotides match TRBD2. Per germline, CDR1 SGHTA and CDR2 FQGTGA. Germline trimming cut 4 bases from V and 5 bases from J; bases unmatched to any gene: 5. This CDR3 spans 14 amino acids.

The V and J genes are TRBV7-3 and TRBJ1-2, with D possibly TRBD1 on 5 matching bases. The CDR3 covers 12 residues. Looked up from germline, CDR1 is SGHTA and CDR2 is FQGTGA. The germline V and J ends were trimmed by 5 bases and 6 bases, with 10 bases remaining between them. The CDR3 DNA is TGTGCCAGCAGCAACGACAGAAATGGCTACACCTTC. Translating it yields CASSNDRNGYTF.

The chain has TRBV5-8 and TRBJ2-3, with D tentatively TRBD2 (6 bases). Trimming took off 2 bases at V and 2 bases at J, with 12 bases between the two ends. Per the germline V gene, CDR1 is SGHTS and CDR2 is YDEGEE. This CDR3 spans 15 amino acids. This chain's CDR3 is CASSLTGTSTDTQYF. The CDR3 DNA reads TGTGCCAGCAGCTTAACTGGGACTTCCACAGATACGCAGTATTTT.

The V call is TRBV6-4, the J call TRBJ2-1; 10 bases align to TRBD2. The CDR3 has 15 amino acids. Germline assignment: CDR1 MRHNA and CDR2 SNTAGT. With V trimmed by 2 bases and J by 5 bases, 3 bases remained unmatched. In DNA form, the CDR3 reads TGTGCCAGCAGTGACGGGACTAGCGCTAACAATGAGCAGTTCTTC. Amino acids: CASSDGTSANNEQFF.

This clone was recorded many times. The V call is TRBV4-1, the J call TRBJ1-2, with D perhaps TRBD1 (6 bases). With 4 bases removed from V and 0 bases from J, the gap between germline ends came to 9 bases. The CDR3 totals 14 residues. Germline CDR1 MGHRA, CDR2 YSYEKL. This CDR3 is CASSLDRANYGYTF. The CDR3 DNA reads as TGCGCCAGCAGCCTGGACAGAGCTAACTATGGCTACACCTTC.

The chain recombines TRBV14 with TRBJ2-5, with 8 positions matching TRBD1. CDR1 SGHDN and CDR2 FVKESK come from the germline V gene. The CDR3 covers 17 residues. Trimming took 1 base from V and 0 from J; bases not matched to a gene: 7. The CDR3 protein is CASSQGSTGGYQETQYF. The CDR3 bases are TGTGCCAGCAGCCAAGGTTCAACAGGGGGGTACCAAGAGACCCAGTACTTC.

This chain joins TRBV12-3 or TRBV12-4 and TRBJ2-3, with D tentatively TRBD2 (6 bases). V was trimmed by 2 bases and J by 6 bases, leaving 6 bases between them. The CDR3 is 12 amino acids. The CDR3: CASSLRGDTQYF. The CDR3 DNA reads as TGTGCCAGCAGTTTACGGGGGGATACGCAGTATTTT.

The V call is TRBV5-1, the J call TRBJ1-1; 7 bases align to TRBD1. Germline CDR1 SGHRS, CDR2 YFSETQ. Unmatched junction bases numbered 7, after V lost 3 bases and J lost 8 bases. The CDR3 contains 13 residues. Written as DNA, the CDR3 is TGCGCCAGCAGCTGGACAGGCCTTGACGAAGCTTTCTTT. It encodes CASSWTGLDEAFF.

Sample share makes this clone medium-sized. This chain joins TRBV7-9 and TRBJ2-1; TRBD2 aligns across 9 bases. V trimming: 5 bases; J trimming: 4 bases; junction bases outside the gene matches: 12. The CDR3 spans 17 residues. Germline CDR1 SEHNR, CDR2 FQNEAQ (reference sequence). Here the CDR3 reads CASSDSLSREGYNEQFF. Here the CDR3 DNA reads TGTGCCAGCAGCGACTCTCTATCGCGGGAGGGTTACAATGAGCAGTTCTTC.

The sample holds one count of this clone. This sequence joins TRBV9 and TRBJ1-5; D gene unclear. This CDR3 spans 15 amino acids. The germline V and J ends were trimmed by 0 bases and 0 bases, with 7 bases remaining between them. Germline CDR1 is SGDLS and CDR2 is YYNGEE. CDR3 DNA: TGTGCCAGCAGCGTAGGGCATTTTAGCAATCAGCCCCAGCATTTT. This encodes CASSVGHFSNQPQHF.

This chain's CDR3 is CASSRSGGAGETQYF. CDR3 coding DNA: TGTGCCAGCAGTCGTTCGGGGGGCGCGGGGGAGACCCAGTACTTC. The rearrangement links TRBV7-9 to TRBJ2-5; possibly TRBD2 for D (7 bases). The CDR3 has 15 residues. V lost 6 bases and J 5 bases, leaving 19 bases between the germline ends. Germline loops: CDR1 SEHNR, CDR2 FQNEAQ (reference sequence).

Details on this clone: One end of the junction fails to match germline, which may point to a read error. The chain is built from TRBV7-7 and TRBJ1-2; no definite D call. The CDR3 spans 14 residues. Germline CDR1 SSHAT, CDR2 FNYEAQ (reference sequence). CDR3 region: CASSPPRSNYGYTF. CDR3 coding DNA: TGTGCTAGCAGCCCGCCGCGTTCAAACTATGGCTACACCTTC.

In this sample, this clone turned up once. The CDR3 region is CATSRDRVYYGYTF. The DNA of the CDR3 is TGTGCCACCAGCAGAGACAGGGTATACTATGGCTACACCTTC. The chain recombines TRBV15 with TRBJ1-2; perhaps TRBD1 as D (5 bases). Germline V gene lookup returns CDR1 LNHNV and CDR2 YYDKDF (reference sequence). The length of the CDR3 is 14 residues. V was clipped by 0 bases and J by 3 bases, with 8 bases between them.

This chain links TRBV27 with TRBJ2-7, with D possibly matching TRBD1 (6 bases). V was shortened by 11 bases and J by 0 bases, with 17 bases between the two germline ends. CDR3 size: 14 residues. Per the germline V gene, CDR1 is MNHEY and CDR2 is SMNVEV (reference sequence). As DNA, the CDR3 is TGTGCCGCTAAAGGGGGTCTCAGCTCCTACGAGCAGTACTTC. This codes for CAAKGGLSSYEQYF.

This clone appeared once. The rearrangement links TRBV27 to TRBJ1-6; D perhaps matches TRBD1 (6 bases). From germline, CDR1 is MNHEY and CDR2 SMNVEV (reference sequence). V was pared by 6 bases and J by 6 bases, with 18 bases between. This CDR3 has 16 residues. CDR3 sequence: CASSYLAGTSNSPLHF. CDR3 DNA sequence: TGTGCCAGCAGCTATCTAGCCGGGACATCTAATTCACCCCTCCACTTT.

V gene TRBV9 combines with J gene TRBJ2-2; 13 nucleotides agree with TRBD2. The germline gives CDR1 SGDLS, CDR2 YYNGEE. V dropped 6 bases and J dropped 5; count of bases not matched to a gene: 7. The CDR3 extends over 16 amino acids. CDR3 residues: CASTGLAGAQTGELFF. In DNA, the CDR3 is TGTGCCAGCACCGGACTAGCGGGAGCACAAACCGGGGAGCTGTTTTTT.

The gene calls are TRBV5-1 and TRBJ2-7; 7 nucleotides line up with TRBD1. Germline trimming cut 4 bases from V and 1 base from J; bases unmatched to any gene: 5. The CDR3 sequence is 14 residues long. The germline gives CDR1 SGHRS, CDR2 YFSETQ. The CDR3 here is CASSPGGASYEQYF. For the CDR3, the DNA is TGCGCCAGCAGCCCAGGGGGAGCGTCCTACGAGCAGTACTTC.

The CDR3 here is CASSYPRTGGRNEQFF. The CDR3 nucleotides are TGTGCCAGCAGTTACCCCCGGACAGGGGGCCGCAATGAGCAGTTCTTC. This chain links TRBV6-2 or TRBV6-3 with TRBJ2-1; 11 bases match TRBD1. The CDR3 sequence is 16 residues long. J was trimmed by 6 bases and V by 2 bases; bases with no gene match: 6. Germline assignment: CDR1 MNHEY and CDR2 SVGEGT.

This chain links TRBV13 with TRBJ2-7; D is ambiguous. The CDR3 has 14 residues. Germline V gene sequence: CDR1 PRHDT, CDR2 FYEKMQ (reference sequence). V was shortened by 5 bases and J by 7 bases, with 18 bases between the two germline ends. CDR3 protein: CASSRLADRVEQYF. CDR3 sequence (DNA): TGTGCCAGCAGCCGATTGGCGGATCGGGTAGAGCAGTACTTC.

This clone was detected once. This sequence joins TRBV13 and TRBJ1-1; D is possibly TRBD1 (5 bases). This CDR3 is 16 amino acids long. Germline V gene lookup returns CDR1 PRHDT and CDR2 FYEKMQ (reference sequence). Trimming took 2 bases from V and 0 from J, leaving 13 bases between them. The CDR3 nucleotides are TGTGCCAGCAGCTTATTTTCAGGGAAGTTGAACACTGAAGCTTTCTTT. It yields the protein CASSLFSGKLNTEAFF.

This clone was observed once. The rearrangement uses TRBV27 and TRBJ2-7; 10 bases align to TRBD2. The CDR3 has 14 residues. Germline CDR1 reads MNHEY; CDR2 reads SMNVEV (reference sequence). V was pared by 7 bases and J by 6 bases, with 9 bases of the junction left unmatched. The CDR3 sequence is CASNSLAGVGEQYF. CDR3 DNA sequence: TGTGCCAGCAATTCTCTAGCGGGAGTCGGCGAGCAGTACTTC.

J is TRBJ2-2 and V is TRBV5-1; the D is unclear. CDR1 and CDR2 (germline): SGHRS, YFSETQ. This CDR3 contains 13 residues. The ends were cut back, 0 bases at V and 7 bases at J, with 7 bases in the middle. The CDR3 sequence is CASSLVLLGELFF. CDR3 nucleotide sequence: TGCGCCAGCAGCTTGGTACTTCTCGGGGAGCTGTTTTTT.

The chain links TRBV21-1 to TRBJ1-4; the table's D call, TRBD1, has no DNA check behind it. TRBV21-1 counts as a pseudogene. This CDR3 has 19 amino acids. CDR3 region: CASSKAQEDRGETNEKLFF. The CDR3 nucleotides read TGTGCCAGCAGCAAAGCGCAGGAGGACAGGGGGGAAACTAATGAAAAACTGTTTTTT.

The chain uses TRBV6-5 and TRBJ2-7, with 8 positions matching TRBD1. The germline V gene has CDR1 MNHEY and CDR2 SVGAGI. The CDR3 sequence is 12 residues long. With V trimmed by 5 bases and J by 7 bases, 4 bases remained unmatched. The CDR3 nucleotides read TGTGCCAGCAGTATTAACAGGGGGGAGCAGTACTTC. Amino acid sequence: CASSINRGEQYF.

CDR3 sequence: CATATSGGRKTQYF. The CDR3 DNA is TGTGCCACCGCGACCAGCGGGGGGCGGAAGACCCAGTACTTC. This chain uses TRBV3-1 (or the pseudogene TRBV3-2) with TRBJ2-5, with 9 nucleotides matching TRBD2. The CDR3 runs to 14 residues. CDR1 and CDR2 from the germline V gene are LGHDT and YNNKEL (reference sequence). V gave up 10 bases and J gave up 6 bases; unmatched junction bases: 12.

The chain links TRBV24-1 to TRBJ2-7; D gene ambiguous. This CDR3 comprises 13 residues. Per the germline V gene, CDR1 is KGHDR and CDR2 is SFDVKD. The V gene lost 3 bases and the J gene lost 2 bases, with 7 bases spanning the gap. In nucleotides, the CDR3 is TGTGCCACCAGTGATCCCCAGGCCTACGAGCAGTACTTC. Its protein product is CATSDPQAYEQYF.

The chain recombines TRBV2 with TRBJ2-1; 7 bases are a match to TRBD2. V trimming: 4 bases; J trimming: 2 bases; junction bases outside the gene matches: 5. From germline, CDR1 is SNHLY and CDR2 FYNNEI. The CDR3 is 15 amino acids. The CDR3 region is CASSVSGLAYNEQFF. The CDR3 nucleotides read TGTGCCAGCAGTGTATCTGGACTAGCCTACAATGAGCAGTTCTTC.

This clone was seen just once. The genes are TRBV27 and TRBJ2-3; 7 positions match TRBD2. The CDR3 contains 16 residues. Germline-derived CDR1 and CDR2 are MNHEY and SMNVEV (reference sequence). Trimming took 5 bases from V and 5 from J; bases not matched to a gene: 13. Here the CDR3 reads CASSTTAGNGGDTQYF. CDR3 nucleotides: TGTGCCAGCAGTACCACAGCGGGAAATGGAGGAGATACGCAGTATTTT.